A single sample gave rise to the 14 T cell receptor beta chains below, sequenced in a study of cytomegalovirus exposure and HLA in healthy donors. The primer mix had 60 Vbeta and 13 Jbeta primers. Sequencing used immunoSEQ multiplex PCR; TCRdb keeps in-frame clones, though not all of them. The table includes about 120,000 clones, 15% detected once. The material sequenced was PBMCs. The receptor source for this set is a young woman in good health and CMV-seronegative.

The chain couples TRBV19 to TRBJ2-5, with D hard to call. Germline V lookup: CDR1 LNHDA, CDR2 SQIVND (reference sequence). The CDR3 runs 13 residues. Trimming removed 4 bases from V and 2 bases from J, with 8 bases in between. This chain's CDR3 is CASSTGIQETQYF. DNA of the CDR3: TGTGCCAGTAGTACAGGCATACAAGAGACCCAGTACTTC.

The chain joins TRBV6-5 to TRBJ1-1; 10 bases line up with TRBD1. The CDR3 loop spans 13 amino acids. V shed 6 bases and J 5 bases; nucleotides not matched to a gene: 3. CDR1 and CDR2 (germline): MNHEY, SVGAGI. DNA for the CDR3: TGTGCCAGCAGGGACAGGGGGAAGACTGAAGCTTTCTTT. Protein sequence: CASRDRGKTEAFF.

The V gene is TRBV19, the J gene TRBJ1-1, with D possibly being TRBD1 (6 bases). CDR1 is LNHDA, CDR2 SQIVND, per germline (reference sequence). V was clipped by 6 bases and J by 8 bases, with 7 bases between them. This CDR3 region has 10 residues. The CDR3 region has the DNA TGTGCCAGTAGGGACAGCGAAGCTTTCTTT. Encoded protein: CASRDSEAFF. Together with reference TRBV19 and TRBJ1-1, the CDR3 gives the full variable domain: DGGITQSPKYLFRKEGQNVTLSCEQNLNHDAMYWYRQDPGQGLRLIYYSQIVNDFQKGDIAEGYSVSREKKESFPLTVTSAQKNPTAFYLCASRDSEAFFGQGTRLTVV.

V and J are TRBV9 and TRBJ2-7; no clear D gene. The germline CDR1 and CDR2 sequences are SGDLS and YYNGEE. This CDR3 spans 14 amino acids. Trimming took off 4 bases at V and 2 bases at J, with 13 bases between the two ends. CDR3 in DNA: TGTGCCAGCAGCCCCGGAGACTGGACCTACGAGCAGTACTTC. Residues: CASSPGDWTYEQYF.

This clone was recorded a few times. A junction boundary mismatches the germline segment, possibly from a read error. The chain is built from TRBV9 and TRBJ2-1; D ambiguous. CDR3 length equals 11 residues. CDR1 and CDR2 from the germline V gene are SGDLS and YYNGEE. CDR3 nucleotide sequence: TGTGCCAGCGGCGTCAACAATGAGCAGTTCTTC. Its protein is CASGVNNEQFF. Looking up the rest from reference TRBV9 and TRBJ2-1 gives the full variable domain: DSGVTQTPKHLITATGQRVTLRCSPRSGDLSVYWYQQSLDQGLQFLIQYYNGEERAKGNILERFSAQQFPDLHSELNLSSLELGDSALYFCASGVNNEQFFGPGTRLTVL.

The J gene is TRBJ2-3, the V gene TRBV5-1; tentatively, D is TRBD2 (6 bases). CDR1 is SGHRS, CDR2 YFSETQ, per germline. CDR3 length: 17 residues. The V gene lost 0 bases and the J gene lost 1 base, with 15 bases spanning the gap. The CDR3 DNA reads as TGCGCCAGCAGCTTGGCCCTAACCGGGAGTGGCACAGATACGCAGTATTTT. Amino acids: CASSLALTGSGTDTQYF.

This clone occurred a few times. The CDR3 DNA follows: TGTGCCAGCAGTTACCGGGGTACAAATGAAAAACTGTTTTTT. The encoded protein is CASSYRGTNEKLFF. The V call is TRBV6-5, the J call TRBJ1-4; D remains unclear. V shed 2 bases and J shed 5 bases, with 9 bases lying between them. The CDR3 has 14 amino acids. Germline V gene sequence: CDR1 MNHEY, CDR2 SVGAGI.

This clone appeared once. The chain is built from TRBV5-5 and TRBJ1-1, with D possibly TRBD1 on 5 matching bases. The germline gives CDR1 SGHKS, CDR2 YYEKEE (reference sequence). V was trimmed by 2 bases and J by 2 bases, leaving 10 bases between them. The CDR3 runs 14 residues. The CDR3 here is CASSFGTYNTEAFF. The CDR3 DNA is TGTGCCAGCAGCTTCGGGACTTATAACACTGAAGCTTTCTTT. Filled out from reference TRBV5-5 and TRBJ1-1, the complete variable domain reads DAGVTQSPTHLIKTRGQQVTLRCSPISGHKSVSWYQQVLGQGPQFIFQYYEKEERGRGNFPDRFSARQFPNYSSELNVNALLLGDSALYLCASSFGTYNTEAFFGQGTRLTVV.

Only a few counts were recorded for this clone. V is TRBV5-4 and J is TRBJ2-7, with 7 bases matching TRBD2. The CDR3 is made up of 15 amino acids. The germline gives CDR1 SGHNT, CDR2 YYREEE (reference sequence). Trimming cost V 0 bases and J 0 bases; bases outside gene matches: 3. The CDR3 region is CASSLERGGSYEQYF. CDR3 bases: TGTGCCAGCAGCTTGGAGCGGGGCGGCTCCTACGAGCAGTACTTC. Full variable domain (outside the CDR3, taken from reference TRBV5-4 and TRBJ2-7): ETGVTQSPTHLIKTRGQQVTLRCSSQSGHNTVSWYQQALGQGPQFIFQYYREEENGRGNFPPRFSGLQFPNYSSELNVNALELDDSALYLCASSLERGGSYEQYFGPGTRLTVT.

The V gene is TRBV5-1, the J gene TRBJ2-2; D is perhaps TRBD1 (6 bases). There are 15 residues in the CDR3. Trimming shortened V by 4 bases and J by 0 bases, and 10 bases separated the two germline ends. Germline assignment: CDR1 SGHRS and CDR2 YFSETQ. For the CDR3, the DNA is TGCGCCAGCAGCCCGGGACACGCGAACACCGGGGAGCTGTTTTTT. Translating gives CASSPGHANTGELFF.

This clone has more than one count but fewer than ten. The chain links TRBV4-1 to TRBJ2-7; tentatively, D is TRBD2 (6 bases). The CDR3 loop spans 14 amino acids. Germline lookup yields CDR1 MGHRA and CDR2 YSYEKL. Between the trimmed V and J ends, which lost 4 bases and 3 bases, there was a span of 13 bases. CDR3 bases: TGCGCCAGCAGCCGGGGGGTCGGGAACTACGAGCAGTACTTC. This codes for CASSRGVGNYEQYF.

The rearrangement uses TRBV4-1 and TRBJ2-7; D is unclear. Looked up from germline, CDR1 is MGHRA and CDR2 is YSYEKL. The length of the CDR3 is 13 residues. Trimming removed 3 bases at V and 5 bases at J, with 11 bases between. In DNA, the CDR3 is TGCGCCAGCAGCCAGCTACTTTTCGACGAGCAGTACTTC. Its translation is CASSQLLFDEQYF.

This clone was seen a handful of times. V usage is TRBV9 and J usage is TRBJ2-5, with 7 nucleotides matching TRBD2. The ends lost 0 bases at V and 5 bases at J; junction bases unmatched: 4. This CDR3 has 14 amino acids. Germline CDR1 SGDLS, CDR2 YYNGEE. Here the CDR3 reads CASSVELGGETQYF. The CDR3 DNA is TGTGCCAGCAGCGTAGAACTGGGGGGGGAGACCCAGTACTTC.

CDR3 DNA sequence: TGTGCTAGTGGTTTGGGAGGCTCTGGAAACACCATATATTTT. Translating it yields CASGLGGSGNTIYF. This rearrangement joins TRBV12-5 to TRBJ1-3; D unresolved. V was shortened by 1 base and J by 0 bases, with 4 bases between the two germline ends. Germline lookup yields CDR1 LGHNT and CDR2 FRNRAP. CDR3 size: 14 residues.